This T cell receptor (beta chain) was identified during a study of T cell repertoires in cytomegalovirus infection. Study results and caveats: Accumulated public TCR beta family frequency recognized individuals carrying CMV together with the relevant HLA.

MiXCR, applied by TCRdb to the reads, yields one record per CDR3 protein. The table has 370,000 or so distinct CDR3 sequences, roughly 34% seen once. This CDR3 contains 15 residues. CDR1 and CDR2 (germline): LGHDT, YNNKEL (reference sequence). The V end was cut by 0 bases, the J end by 4 bases, with 13 bases between. About this clonotype: Its antigen remains unidentified.

This sequence originates from a human donor in good health (CMV status not recorded). Some clones in this sample may be carry-over from other donors' samples. Sequences were derived from cultured PBMCs, sampled from culture after CMV antigen stimulation. This chain connects TRBV3-1 to TRBJ2-7, with D tentatively TRBD2 (6 bases). The CDR3 DNA reads TGTGCCAGCAGCCAAGAAGGACTACCCATTTACGAGCAGTACTTC. Amino acids: CASSQEGLPIYEQYF.